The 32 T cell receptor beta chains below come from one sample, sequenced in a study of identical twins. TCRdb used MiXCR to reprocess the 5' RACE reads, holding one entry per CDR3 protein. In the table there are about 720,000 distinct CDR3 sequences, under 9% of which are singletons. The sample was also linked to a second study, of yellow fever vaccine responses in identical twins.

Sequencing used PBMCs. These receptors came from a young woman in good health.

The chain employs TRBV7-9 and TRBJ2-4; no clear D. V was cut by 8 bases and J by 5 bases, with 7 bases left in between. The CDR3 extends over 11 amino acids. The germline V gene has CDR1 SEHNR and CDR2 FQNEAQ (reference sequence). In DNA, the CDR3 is TGTGCCAGCGGCTGGGAAAACATTCAGTACTTC. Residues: CASGWENIQYF.

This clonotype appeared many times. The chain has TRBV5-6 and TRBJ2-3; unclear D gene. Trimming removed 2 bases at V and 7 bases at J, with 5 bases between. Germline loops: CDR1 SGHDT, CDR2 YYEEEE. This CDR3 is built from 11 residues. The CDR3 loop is CASSFDYTQYF. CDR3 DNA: TGTGCCAGCAGCTTTGACTATACGCAGTATTTT. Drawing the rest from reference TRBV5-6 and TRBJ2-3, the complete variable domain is DAGVTQSPTHLIKTRGQQVTLRCSPKSGHDTVSWYQQALGQGPQFIFQYYEEEERQRGNFPDRFSGHQFPNYSSELNVNALLLGDSALYLCASSFDYTQYFGPGTRLTVL.

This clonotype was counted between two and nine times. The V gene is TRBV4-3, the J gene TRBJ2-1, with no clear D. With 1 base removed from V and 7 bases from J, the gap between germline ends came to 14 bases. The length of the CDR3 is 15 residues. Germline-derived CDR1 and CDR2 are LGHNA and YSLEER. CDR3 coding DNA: TGCGCCAGCAGCCAAGGACTTCTAATAGGTAATGAGCAGTTCTTC. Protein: CASSQGLLIGNEQFF.

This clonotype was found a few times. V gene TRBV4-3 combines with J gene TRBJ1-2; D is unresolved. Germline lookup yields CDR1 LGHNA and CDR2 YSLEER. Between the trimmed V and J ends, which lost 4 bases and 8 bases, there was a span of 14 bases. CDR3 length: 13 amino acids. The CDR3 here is CASSRTDEEGYTF. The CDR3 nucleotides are TGCGCCAGCAGCCGGACGGACGAGGAGGGCTACACCTTC.

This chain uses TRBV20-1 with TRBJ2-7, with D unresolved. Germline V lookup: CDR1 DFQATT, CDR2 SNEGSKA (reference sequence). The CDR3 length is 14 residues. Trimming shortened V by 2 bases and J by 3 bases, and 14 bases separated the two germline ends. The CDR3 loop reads CSARSSLTYYEQYF. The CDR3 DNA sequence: TGCAGTGCTAGATCCTCCCTGACTTACTACGAGCAGTACTTC.

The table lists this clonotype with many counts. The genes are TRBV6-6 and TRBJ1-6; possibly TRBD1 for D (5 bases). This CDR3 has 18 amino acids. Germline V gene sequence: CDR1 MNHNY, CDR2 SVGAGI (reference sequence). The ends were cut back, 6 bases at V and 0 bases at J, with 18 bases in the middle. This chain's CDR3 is CASSQQGAQSSYNSPLHF. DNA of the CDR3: TGTGCCAGCAGCCAACAAGGGGCCCAAAGCTCCTATAATTCACCCCTCCACTTT.

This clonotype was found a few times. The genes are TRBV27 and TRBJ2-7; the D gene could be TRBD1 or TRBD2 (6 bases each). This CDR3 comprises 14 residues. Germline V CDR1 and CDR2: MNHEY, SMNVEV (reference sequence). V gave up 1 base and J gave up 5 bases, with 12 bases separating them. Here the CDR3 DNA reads TGTGCCAGCAGTTTATATGGGGGCGGGAACGAGCAGTACTTC. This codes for CASSLYGGGNEQYF.

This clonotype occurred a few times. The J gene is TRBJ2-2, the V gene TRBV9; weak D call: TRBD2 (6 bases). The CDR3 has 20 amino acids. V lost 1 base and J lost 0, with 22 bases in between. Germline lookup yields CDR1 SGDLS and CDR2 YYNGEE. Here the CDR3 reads CASSVSTLEGKAANTGELFF. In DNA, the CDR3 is TGTGCCAGCAGCGTATCCACCTTGGAGGGCAAGGCAGCGAACACCGGGGAGCTGTTTTTT. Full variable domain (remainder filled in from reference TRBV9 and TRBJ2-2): DSGVTQTPKHLITATGQRVTLRCSPRSGDLSVYWYQQSLDQGLQFLIQYYNGEERAKGNILERFSAQQFPDLHSELNLSSLELGDSALYFCASSVSTLEGKAANTGELFFGEGSRLTVL.

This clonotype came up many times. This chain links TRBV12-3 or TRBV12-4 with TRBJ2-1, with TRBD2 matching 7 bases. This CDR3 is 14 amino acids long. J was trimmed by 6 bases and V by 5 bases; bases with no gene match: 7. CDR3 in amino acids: CASSPRTRSNEQFF. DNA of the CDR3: TGTGCCAGCAGTCCCCGGACTAGGAGCAATGAGCAGTTCTTC.

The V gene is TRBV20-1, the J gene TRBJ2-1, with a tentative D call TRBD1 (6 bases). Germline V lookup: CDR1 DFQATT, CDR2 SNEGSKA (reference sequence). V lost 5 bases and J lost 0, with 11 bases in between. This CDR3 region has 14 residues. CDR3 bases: TGCAGTGCTGAACAGGGCCGCTCCTACAATGAGCAGTTCTTC. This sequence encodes CSAEQGRSYNEQFF.

This CDR3 reads CASRGGTHEQYF. The CDR3 bases are TGTGCCAGCAGGGGTGGAACCCACGAGCAGTACTTC. The genes are TRBV28 and TRBJ2-7; no firm D call. V lost 6 bases and J lost 5, with 11 bases in between. The CDR3 totals 12 residues. Germline loops: CDR1 MDHEN, CDR2 SYDVKM.

The CDR3 DNA is TGTGCCAGCAGCGCAGGACTAGCGGGTTCGACTAGCACAGATACGCAGTATTTT. Its translation is CASSAGLAGSTSTDTQYF. The J gene is TRBJ2-3, the V gene TRBV9, with 11 nucleotides matching TRBD2. V shed 3 bases and J 0 bases; nucleotides not matched to a gene: 9. CDR3 length: 18 residues. Germline loops: CDR1 SGDLS, CDR2 YYNGEE.

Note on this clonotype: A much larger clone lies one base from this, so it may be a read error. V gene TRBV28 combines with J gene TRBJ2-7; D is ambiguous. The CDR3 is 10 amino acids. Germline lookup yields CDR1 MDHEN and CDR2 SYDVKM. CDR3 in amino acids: CASSFREQHF. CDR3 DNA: TGTGCCAGCAGTTTCCGCGAGCAGCACTTC.

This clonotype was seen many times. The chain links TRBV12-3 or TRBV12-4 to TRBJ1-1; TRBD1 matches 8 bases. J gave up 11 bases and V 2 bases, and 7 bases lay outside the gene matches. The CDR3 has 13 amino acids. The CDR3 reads CASSLSDRGWAFF. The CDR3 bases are TGTGCCAGCAGTTTAAGCGACAGGGGTTGGGCTTTCTTT.

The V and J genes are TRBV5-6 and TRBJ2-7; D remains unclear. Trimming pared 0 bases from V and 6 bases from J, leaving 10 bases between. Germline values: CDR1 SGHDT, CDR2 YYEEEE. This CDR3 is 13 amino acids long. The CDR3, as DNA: TGTGCCAGCAGCTTGGCGACGGCGTTCGAGCAGTACTTC. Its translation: CASSLATAFEQYF.

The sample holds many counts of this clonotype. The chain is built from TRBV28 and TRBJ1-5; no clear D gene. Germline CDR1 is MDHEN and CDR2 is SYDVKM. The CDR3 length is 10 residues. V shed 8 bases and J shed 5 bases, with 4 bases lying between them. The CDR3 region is CASGDQPQHF. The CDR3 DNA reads TGTGCCAGCGGGGATCAGCCCCAGCATTTT.

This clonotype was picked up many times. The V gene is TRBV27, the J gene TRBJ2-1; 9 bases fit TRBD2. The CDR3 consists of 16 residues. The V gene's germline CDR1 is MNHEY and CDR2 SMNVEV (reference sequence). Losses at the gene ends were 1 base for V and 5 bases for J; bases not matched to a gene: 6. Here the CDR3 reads CASSLWAGGPNNEQFF. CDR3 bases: TGTGCCAGCAGTTTATGGGCGGGAGGGCCCAACAATGAGCAGTTCTTC.

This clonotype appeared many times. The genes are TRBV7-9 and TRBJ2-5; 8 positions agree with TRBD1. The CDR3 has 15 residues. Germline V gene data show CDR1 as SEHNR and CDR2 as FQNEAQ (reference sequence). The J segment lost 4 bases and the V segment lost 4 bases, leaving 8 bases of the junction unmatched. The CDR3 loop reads CASSSGQGDIETQYF. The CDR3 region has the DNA TGTGCCAGCAGCTCCGGACAGGGAGATATAGAGACCCAGTACTTC.

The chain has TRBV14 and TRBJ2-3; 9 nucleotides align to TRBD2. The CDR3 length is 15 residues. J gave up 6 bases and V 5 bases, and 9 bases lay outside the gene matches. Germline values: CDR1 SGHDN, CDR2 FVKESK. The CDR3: CASSFISGRGDTQYF. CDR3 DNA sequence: TGTGCCAGCAGCTTCATTAGCGGGAGAGGCGATACGCAGTATTTT.

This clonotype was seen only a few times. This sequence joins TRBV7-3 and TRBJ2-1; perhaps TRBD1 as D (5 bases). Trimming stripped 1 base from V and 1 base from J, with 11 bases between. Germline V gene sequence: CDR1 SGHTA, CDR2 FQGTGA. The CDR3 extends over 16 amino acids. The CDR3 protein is CASSLIGAGSYNEQFF. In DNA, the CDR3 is TGTGCCAGCAGCTTAATAGGAGCAGGGTCCTACAATGAGCAGTTCTTC.

The DNA for the CDR3 is TGTGCCATCAGTGACTCCTCGGACAGGGCGACCTACGAGCAGTACTTC. Translation gives CAISDSSDRATYEQYF. The V gene is TRBV10-3, the J gene TRBJ2-7, with 8 nucleotides matching TRBD1. Trimming at V came to 3 bases and at J to 2 bases, leaving 9 bases not matched to a gene. The CDR3 covers 16 residues. Germline assignment: CDR1 ENHRY and CDR2 SYGVKD.

The DNA of the CDR3 is TGCGCCAGCAGCGTGGCAGGGGCTACTGAAGCTTTCTTT. Translation: CASSVAGATEAFF. The V and J genes are TRBV5-1 and TRBJ1-1; TRBD1 might be the D (6 bases). CDR1 and CDR2 (germline): SGHRS, YFSETQ. This CDR3 has 13 residues. V shed 4 bases and J shed 5 bases, with 12 bases lying between them.

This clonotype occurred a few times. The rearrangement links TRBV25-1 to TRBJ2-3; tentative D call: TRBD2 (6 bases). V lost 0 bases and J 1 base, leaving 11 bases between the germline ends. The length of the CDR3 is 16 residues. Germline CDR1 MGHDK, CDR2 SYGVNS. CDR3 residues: CASSEYGSGGTDTQYF. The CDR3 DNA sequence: TGTGCCAGCAGTGAATATGGGTCGGGGGGCACAGATACGCAGTATTTT.

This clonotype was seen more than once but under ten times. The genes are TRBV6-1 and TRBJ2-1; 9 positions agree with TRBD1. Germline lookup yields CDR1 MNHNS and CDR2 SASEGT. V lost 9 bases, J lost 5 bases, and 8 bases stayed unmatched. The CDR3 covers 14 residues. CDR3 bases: TGTGCCAGTATGACAGGGGGTACTGACAATGAGCAGTTCTTC. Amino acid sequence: CASMTGGTDNEQFF.

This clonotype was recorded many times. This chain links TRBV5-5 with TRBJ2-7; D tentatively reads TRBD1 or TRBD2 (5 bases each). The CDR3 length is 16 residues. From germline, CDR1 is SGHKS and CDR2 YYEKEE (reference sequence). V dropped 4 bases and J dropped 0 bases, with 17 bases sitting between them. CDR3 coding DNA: TGTGCCAGCAGCATCTCCGGGACCGGCAGCTCCTACGAGCAGTACTTC. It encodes CASSISGTGSSYEQYF.

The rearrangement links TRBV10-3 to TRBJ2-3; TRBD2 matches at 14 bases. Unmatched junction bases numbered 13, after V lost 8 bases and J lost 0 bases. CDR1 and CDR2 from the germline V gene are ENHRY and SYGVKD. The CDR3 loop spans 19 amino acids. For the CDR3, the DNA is TGTGCCATCGGCACGAGGACTAGCGGGGGGCCGGGCAGCACAGATACGCAGTATTTT. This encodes CAIGTRTSGGPGSTDTQYF.

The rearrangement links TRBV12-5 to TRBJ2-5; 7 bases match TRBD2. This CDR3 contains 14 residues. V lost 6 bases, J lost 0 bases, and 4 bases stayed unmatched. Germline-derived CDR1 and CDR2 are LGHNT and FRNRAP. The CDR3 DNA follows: TGTGCTAGTGGAAGAGCGGGGTACCAAGAGACCCAGTACTTC. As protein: CASGRAGYQETQYF.

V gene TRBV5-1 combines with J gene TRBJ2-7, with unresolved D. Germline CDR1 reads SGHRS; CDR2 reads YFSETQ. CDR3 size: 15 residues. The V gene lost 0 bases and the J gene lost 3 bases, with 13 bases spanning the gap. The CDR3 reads CASSLEPQAFYEQYF. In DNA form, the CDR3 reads TGCGCCAGCAGCTTGGAACCGCAGGCCTTCTACGAGCAGTACTTC.

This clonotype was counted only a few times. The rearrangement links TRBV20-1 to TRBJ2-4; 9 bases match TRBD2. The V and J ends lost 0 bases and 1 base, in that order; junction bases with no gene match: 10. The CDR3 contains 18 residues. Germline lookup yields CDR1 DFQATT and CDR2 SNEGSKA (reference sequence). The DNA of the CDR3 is TGCAGTGCTAGAGAGCCGCGGGAGGGCCTTTTGGCCAAAAACATTCAGTACTTC. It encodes CSAREPREGLLAKNIQYF.

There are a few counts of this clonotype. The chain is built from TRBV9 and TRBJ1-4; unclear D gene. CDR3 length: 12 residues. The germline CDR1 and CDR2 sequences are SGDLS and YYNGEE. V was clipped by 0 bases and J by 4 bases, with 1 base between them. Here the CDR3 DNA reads TGTGCCAGCAGCGTAGATAATGAAAAACTGTTTTTT. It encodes CASSVDNEKLFF.

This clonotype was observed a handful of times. The CDR3 reads CASSYAGLEQETQYF. For the CDR3, the DNA is TGTGCCAGCAGTTACGCGGGACTAGAACAAGAGACCCAGTACTTC. The V and J genes are TRBV6-2 or TRBV6-3 and TRBJ2-5, with 8 bases identical to TRBD2. The CDR3 totals 15 residues. V was clipped by 2 bases and J by 2 bases; unmatched bases: 4. Germline V CDR1 and CDR2: MNHEY, SVGEGT.

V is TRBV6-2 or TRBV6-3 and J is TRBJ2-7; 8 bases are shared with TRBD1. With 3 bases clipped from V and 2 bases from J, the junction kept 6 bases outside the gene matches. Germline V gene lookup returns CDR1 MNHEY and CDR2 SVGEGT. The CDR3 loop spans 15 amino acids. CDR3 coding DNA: TGTGCCAGCAGTTATCTCGACAGGGGCACCTACGAGCAGTACTTC. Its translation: CASSYLDRGTYEQYF.